This T cell receptor beta chain was recorded in a study of cytomegalovirus exposure and HLA in healthy donors. Regarding the study as a whole: In all likelihood, a cluster of highly shared sequence variants was a sequencing artifact.

A multiplex PCR was run with 60 Vbeta primers and 13 Jbeta primers. Sequencing used immunoSEQ multiplex PCR; TCRdb keeps in-frame clones, though not all of them. The sample has approximately 170,000 clones; about 85% are singletons. The germline CDR1 and CDR2 sequences are SGHVS and FNYEAQ. V shed 4 bases and J 5 bases; nucleotides not matched to a gene: 3. CDR3 length: 14 residues. Notes on this clone: The antigen remains undetermined.

The chain uses TRBV7-6 and TRBJ2-2; 8 bases match TRBD1. The sample comprised PBMCs. The receptor comes from a man aged 25 to 45 in good health and CMV-seropositive. In DNA form, the CDR3 reads TGTGCCAGCAGCTCGACAGGGGAAACCGGGGAGCTGTTTTTT. This codes for CASSSTGETGELFF.